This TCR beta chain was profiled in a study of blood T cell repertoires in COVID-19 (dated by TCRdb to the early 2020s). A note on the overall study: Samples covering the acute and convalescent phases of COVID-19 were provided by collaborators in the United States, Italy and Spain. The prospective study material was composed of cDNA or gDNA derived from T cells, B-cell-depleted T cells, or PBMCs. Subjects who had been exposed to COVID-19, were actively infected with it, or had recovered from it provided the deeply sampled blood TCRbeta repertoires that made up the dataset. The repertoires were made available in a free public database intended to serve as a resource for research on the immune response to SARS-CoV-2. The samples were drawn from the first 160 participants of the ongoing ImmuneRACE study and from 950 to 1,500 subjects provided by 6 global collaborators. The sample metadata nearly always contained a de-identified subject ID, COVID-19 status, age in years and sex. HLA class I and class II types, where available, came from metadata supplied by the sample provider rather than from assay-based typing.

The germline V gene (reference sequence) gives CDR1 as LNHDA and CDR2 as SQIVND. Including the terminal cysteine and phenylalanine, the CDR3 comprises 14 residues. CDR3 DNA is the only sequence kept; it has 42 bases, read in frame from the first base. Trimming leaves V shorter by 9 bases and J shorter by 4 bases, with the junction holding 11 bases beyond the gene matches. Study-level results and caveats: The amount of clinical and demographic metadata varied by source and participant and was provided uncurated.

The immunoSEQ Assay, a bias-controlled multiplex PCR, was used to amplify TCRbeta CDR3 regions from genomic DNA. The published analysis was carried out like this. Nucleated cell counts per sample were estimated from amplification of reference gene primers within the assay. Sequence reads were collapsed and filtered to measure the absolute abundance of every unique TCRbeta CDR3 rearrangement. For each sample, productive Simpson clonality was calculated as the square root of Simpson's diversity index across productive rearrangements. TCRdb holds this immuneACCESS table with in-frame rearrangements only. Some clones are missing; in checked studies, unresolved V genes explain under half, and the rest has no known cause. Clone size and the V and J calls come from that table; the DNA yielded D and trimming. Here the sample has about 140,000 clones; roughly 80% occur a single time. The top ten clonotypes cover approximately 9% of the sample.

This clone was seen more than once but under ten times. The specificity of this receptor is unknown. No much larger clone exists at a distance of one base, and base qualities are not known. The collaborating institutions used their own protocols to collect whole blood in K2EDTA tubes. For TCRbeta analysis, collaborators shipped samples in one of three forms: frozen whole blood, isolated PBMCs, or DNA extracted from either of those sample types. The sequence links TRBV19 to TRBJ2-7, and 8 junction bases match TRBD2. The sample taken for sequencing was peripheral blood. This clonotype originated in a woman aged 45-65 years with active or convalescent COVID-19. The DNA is TGTGCCAGCGGGGGCAGCGGGAGTATGTACGAGCAGTACTTC. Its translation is CASGGSGSMYEQYF.